Each of the 19 T cell receptor beta chains below was sequenced from the same sample in a study of blood T cell repertoires in COVID-19. The method was immunoSEQ multiplex PCR; TCRdb's version includes in-frame clones alone and lacks a portion of them. Among a few hundred thousand clones, 84% were seen once, and the ten largest hold around a sixth. The sample comprised peripheral blood. The source is an elderly woman with active or convalescent COVID-19.

The chain recombines TRBV7-2 with TRBJ1-2; 9 nucleotides align to TRBD1. Per the germline V gene, CDR1 is SGHTA and CDR2 is FQGNSA. J was trimmed by 4 bases and V by 6 bases; bases with no gene match: 6. This CDR3 contains 14 residues. CDR3: CASRPTGGRYGYTF. The CDR3 coding sequence is TGTGCCAGCAGGCCGACAGGGGGACGCTATGGCTACACCTTC.

Here the CDR3 DNA reads TGTGCCAGCAGTTCGACAGGTGGAGAGACCCAGTACTTC. Encoded protein: CASSSTGGETQYF. The J gene is TRBJ2-5, the V gene TRBV27; perhaps TRBD1 as D (6 bases). CDR3 length: 13 residues. The germline CDR1 and CDR2 sequences are MNHEY and SMNVEV (reference sequence). Trimming took off 4 bases at V and 4 bases at J, with 10 bases between the two ends.

The V gene is TRBV2, the J gene TRBJ2-3, with TRBD2 matching over 9 bases. Germline loops: CDR1 SNHLY, CDR2 FYNNEI. V gave up 7 bases and J gave up 5 bases; unmatched junction bases: 7. There are 14 residues in the CDR3. CDR3 sequence reads: CASTLAGLGDTQYF. The CDR3 bases are TGTGCCAGCACCCTAGCGGGGCTGGGAGATACGCAGTATTTT.

The J gene is TRBJ2-1, the V gene TRBV7-2; TRBD1 aligns across 9 bases. Germline V CDR1 and CDR2: SGHTA, FQGNSA. CDR3 length: 16 residues. V was pared by 2 bases and J by 1 base, with 3 bases of the junction left unmatched. The chain's CDR3 is CASSLRDRVSYNEQFF. In nucleotides, the CDR3 is TGTGCCAGCAGCTTAAGGGACAGGGTTTCCTACAATGAGCAGTTCTTC. Full variable domain (rest looked up from reference TRBV7-2 and TRBJ2-1): GAGVSQSPSNKVTEKGKDVELRCDPISGHTALYWYRQSLGQGLEFLIYFQGNSAPDKSGLPSDRFSAERTGGSVSTLTIQRTQQEDSAVYLCASSLRDRVSYNEQFFGPGTRLTVL.

The chain combines TRBV5-5 with TRBJ2-7; 7 bases are a match to TRBD2. The CDR3 loop spans 14 amino acids. V gave up 3 bases and J gave up 2 bases; unmatched junction bases: 5. Looked up from germline, CDR1 is SGHKS and CDR2 is YYEKEE (reference sequence). As DNA, the CDR3 is TGTGCCAGCAGCTGGGGGGGTACTACCTACGAGCAGTACTTC. It codes for CASSWGGTTYEQYF.

This chain uses TRBV6-5 with TRBJ2-5; tentative D call: TRBD1 (6 bases). This CDR3 has 13 amino acids. CDR1 and CDR2 from the germline V gene are MNHEY and SVGAGI. V lost 11 bases, J lost 4 bases, and 17 bases lay in between. The DNA for the CDR3 is TGTGCCGCAGGGGTTTGGGGCTCAGAGACCCAGTACTTC. It codes for CAAGVWGSETQYF.

The V gene is TRBV19, the J gene TRBJ2-5, with 9 bases identical to TRBD1. The CDR3 contains 15 residues. V lost 0 bases and J lost 7; bases outside the gene matches: 6. Germline assignment: CDR1 LNHDA and CDR2 SQIVND (reference sequence). CDR3 amino acids: CASSIEGGQGRTQYF. The CDR3 bases are TGTGCCAGTAGTATAGAGGGGGGACAGGGTAGGACCCAGTACTTC.

This chain joins TRBV19 and TRBJ2-2, with a possible D match to TRBD2 (7 bases). Germline loops: CDR1 LNHDA, CDR2 SQIVND (reference sequence). The CDR3 is 17 residues long. Trimming left V 5 bases short and J 6 bases short, with 22 bases between. The CDR3 here is CASSHRRGAPVPGELFF. The DNA of the CDR3 is TGTGCCAGTAGTCACCGCCGGGGGGCGCCGGTCCCCGGGGAGCTGTTTTTT. The full variable domain, in which reference TRBV19 and TRBJ2-2 provide the parts outside the CDR3, is DGGITQSPKYLFRKEGQNVTLSCEQNLNHDAMYWYRQDPGQGLRLIYYSQIVNDFQKGDIAEGYSVSREKKESFPLTVTSAQKNPTAFYLCASSHRRGAPVPGELFFGEGSRLTVL.

This chain links TRBV6-1 with TRBJ2-2, with TRBD1 matching over 8 bases. This CDR3 is built from 16 residues. The trim removed 0 bases at V and 5 bases at J, leaving 5 bases unmatched. CDR1 is MNHNS, CDR2 SASEGT, per germline. DNA of the CDR3: TGTGCCAGCAGTGAAGCGTGGACAGGGAAGACCGGGGAGCTGTTTTTT. This codes for CASSEAWTGKTGELFF.

Notes on this clone: Germline is not matched at one junction end, which may reflect a read error. The chain employs TRBV2 and TRBJ1-2; D perhaps matches TRBD1 (6 bases). Germline V CDR1 and CDR2: SNHLY, FYNNEI. This CDR3 has 12 amino acids. The CDR3 DNA follows: TGTGCCAGCAGCGAAGGACAGTATGGCTACACCTTC. It yields the protein CASSEGQYGYTF.

In this sample, this clone turned up a few times. The gene calls are TRBV5-1 and TRBJ1-2; TRBD1 might be the D (5 bases). The CDR3 is 17 residues long. CDR1 and CDR2 (germline): SGHRS, YFSETQ. The V end lost 0 bases, the J end lost 3 bases, and 18 bases lay between the germline ends. In DNA, the CDR3 is TGCGCCAGCAGCTTGGGGAGGGGAACCCAGTTCGACTATGGCTACACCTTC. Translated, it gives CASSLGRGTQFDYGYTF.

V and J are TRBV6-2 or TRBV6-3 and TRBJ2-3; the match to TRBD2 covers 12 bases. The CDR3 spans 19 residues. CDR1 and CDR2 from the germline V gene are MNHEY and SVGEGT. Trimming removed 0 bases from V and 0 bases from J; junction bases left unmatched: 7. The CDR3 region is CASSYSVASGRASTDTQYF. CDR3 DNA: TGTGCCAGCAGTTACTCAGTGGCTAGCGGGAGGGCCAGCACAGATACGCAGTATTTT.

The CDR3 loop reads CASSALGGYYEQYF. In nucleotides, the CDR3 is TGCGCCAGCAGCGCCCTCGGCGGGTACTACGAGCAGTACTTC. The chain carries TRBV5-1 and TRBJ2-7; a possible D gene is TRBD2 (5 bases). The CDR3 sequence is 14 residues long. V lost 4 bases, J lost 3 bases, and 14 bases lay in between. Germline V CDR1 and CDR2: SGHRS, YFSETQ.

The genes are TRBV2 and TRBJ2-7; possibly TRBD1 for D (5 bases). This CDR3 comprises 11 residues. The germline CDR1 and CDR2 sequences are SNHLY and FYNNEI. The V end was cut by 3 bases, the J end by 7 bases, with 7 bases between. The CDR3 here is CASSDSGEQYF. DNA for the CDR3: TGTGCCAGCAGTGATTCAGGGGAGCAGTACTTC.

CDR3 nucleotides: TGTGCCAGCACCGAAAGGGCGGGGGCGTTTTACAATGAGCAGTTCTTC. It yields the protein CASTERAGAFYNEQFF. The gene calls are TRBV28 and TRBJ2-1; tentative D call: TRBD2 (7 bases). The CDR3 spans 16 residues. V lost 7 bases and J lost 4, with 20 bases in between. Germline CDR1 is MDHEN and CDR2 is SYDVKM.

The sample holds one count of this clone. This sequence joins TRBV6-5 and TRBJ2-3; D might be TRBD2 (5 bases). This CDR3 is built from 14 residues. Per the germline V gene, CDR1 is MNHEY and CDR2 is SVGAGI. The V gene lost 5 bases and the J gene lost 7 bases, with 16 bases spanning the gap. The CDR3 nucleotides are TGTGCCAGCAGTCCACAGTACGGAGGCAATACGCAGTATTTT. The encoded protein is CASSPQYGGNTQYF.

This sequence joins TRBV7-2 and TRBJ2-7; 7 nucleotides align to TRBD1. Losses at the gene ends were 2 bases for V and 0 bases for J; bases not matched to a gene: 4. CDR1 and CDR2 (germline): SGHTA, FQGNSA. The CDR3 has 15 amino acids. The CDR3 nucleotides are TGTGCCAGCAGCTTAATGGGACAGAGCTCCTACGAGCAGTACTTC. This codes for CASSLMGQSSYEQYF.

The rearrangement links TRBV5-6 to TRBJ2-7; D is undetermined. In germline, CDR1 is SGHDT, CDR2 YYEEEE. This CDR3 has 14 amino acids. Trimming stripped 8 bases from V and 2 bases from J, with 17 bases between. CDR3 coding DNA: TGTGCCAGTGCCCCGGGTCCCTCAACCTACGAGCAGTACTTC. This translates into CASAPGPSTYEQYF. Full variable domain (outside the CDR3, taken from reference TRBV5-6 and TRBJ2-7): DAGVTQSPTHLIKTRGQQVTLRCSPKSGHDTVSWYQQALGQGPQFIFQYYEEEERQRGNFPDRFSGHQFPNYSSELNVNALLLGDSALYLCASAPGPSTYEQYFGPGTRLTVT.

This chain uses TRBV19 with TRBJ2-1, with 9 bases aligning to TRBD1. J gave up 5 bases and V 3 bases, and 5 bases lay outside the gene matches. Looked up from germline, CDR1 is LNHDA and CDR2 is SQIVND (reference sequence). The CDR3 totals 15 residues. The CDR3 here is CASSMSQGAHNEQFF. The DNA for the CDR3 is TGTGCCAGTAGTATGTCACAGGGGGCCCACAATGAGCAGTTCTTC.